The TCR beta chain under discussion was sequenced for a study of radiotherapy plus CTLA-4 blockade in lung cancer. At the level of the study: Among all patients, 15% to 20% showed objective responses, while about 34% had disease control.

Germline V lookup: CDR1 MNHEY, CDR2 SMNVEV (reference sequence). The CDR3 runs to 13 residues. Trimming cost V 6 bases and J 2 bases, with 10 bases left between them. Findings and caveats of the study: In blood, tumor-derived TCR clones expanded after radiotherapy plus ipilimumab. The best predictor of response was reported to be early blood T cell clone dynamics, with interferon-beta.

Some clones are missing from TCRdb's copy, which holds only in-frame ones; the method was immunoSEQ multiplex PCR. The repertoire consists of about 77,000 clones, with around 74% occurring once and the leading ten covering around 10%. Regarding this clone: Its target is unknown.

The sample in question was peripheral blood, obtained from a patient treated with radiotherapy plus ipilimumab. The receptor's source is a human donor with non-small cell lung cancer whose response to radiotherapy plus ipilimumab could not be evaluated. This chain links TRBV27 with TRBJ1-2, with D perhaps matching TRBD1 (6 bases). This CDR3 is CASRRQGNYGYTF. The CDR3 region has the DNA TGTGCCAGCAGGAGGCAGGGGAACTATGGCTACACCTTC.